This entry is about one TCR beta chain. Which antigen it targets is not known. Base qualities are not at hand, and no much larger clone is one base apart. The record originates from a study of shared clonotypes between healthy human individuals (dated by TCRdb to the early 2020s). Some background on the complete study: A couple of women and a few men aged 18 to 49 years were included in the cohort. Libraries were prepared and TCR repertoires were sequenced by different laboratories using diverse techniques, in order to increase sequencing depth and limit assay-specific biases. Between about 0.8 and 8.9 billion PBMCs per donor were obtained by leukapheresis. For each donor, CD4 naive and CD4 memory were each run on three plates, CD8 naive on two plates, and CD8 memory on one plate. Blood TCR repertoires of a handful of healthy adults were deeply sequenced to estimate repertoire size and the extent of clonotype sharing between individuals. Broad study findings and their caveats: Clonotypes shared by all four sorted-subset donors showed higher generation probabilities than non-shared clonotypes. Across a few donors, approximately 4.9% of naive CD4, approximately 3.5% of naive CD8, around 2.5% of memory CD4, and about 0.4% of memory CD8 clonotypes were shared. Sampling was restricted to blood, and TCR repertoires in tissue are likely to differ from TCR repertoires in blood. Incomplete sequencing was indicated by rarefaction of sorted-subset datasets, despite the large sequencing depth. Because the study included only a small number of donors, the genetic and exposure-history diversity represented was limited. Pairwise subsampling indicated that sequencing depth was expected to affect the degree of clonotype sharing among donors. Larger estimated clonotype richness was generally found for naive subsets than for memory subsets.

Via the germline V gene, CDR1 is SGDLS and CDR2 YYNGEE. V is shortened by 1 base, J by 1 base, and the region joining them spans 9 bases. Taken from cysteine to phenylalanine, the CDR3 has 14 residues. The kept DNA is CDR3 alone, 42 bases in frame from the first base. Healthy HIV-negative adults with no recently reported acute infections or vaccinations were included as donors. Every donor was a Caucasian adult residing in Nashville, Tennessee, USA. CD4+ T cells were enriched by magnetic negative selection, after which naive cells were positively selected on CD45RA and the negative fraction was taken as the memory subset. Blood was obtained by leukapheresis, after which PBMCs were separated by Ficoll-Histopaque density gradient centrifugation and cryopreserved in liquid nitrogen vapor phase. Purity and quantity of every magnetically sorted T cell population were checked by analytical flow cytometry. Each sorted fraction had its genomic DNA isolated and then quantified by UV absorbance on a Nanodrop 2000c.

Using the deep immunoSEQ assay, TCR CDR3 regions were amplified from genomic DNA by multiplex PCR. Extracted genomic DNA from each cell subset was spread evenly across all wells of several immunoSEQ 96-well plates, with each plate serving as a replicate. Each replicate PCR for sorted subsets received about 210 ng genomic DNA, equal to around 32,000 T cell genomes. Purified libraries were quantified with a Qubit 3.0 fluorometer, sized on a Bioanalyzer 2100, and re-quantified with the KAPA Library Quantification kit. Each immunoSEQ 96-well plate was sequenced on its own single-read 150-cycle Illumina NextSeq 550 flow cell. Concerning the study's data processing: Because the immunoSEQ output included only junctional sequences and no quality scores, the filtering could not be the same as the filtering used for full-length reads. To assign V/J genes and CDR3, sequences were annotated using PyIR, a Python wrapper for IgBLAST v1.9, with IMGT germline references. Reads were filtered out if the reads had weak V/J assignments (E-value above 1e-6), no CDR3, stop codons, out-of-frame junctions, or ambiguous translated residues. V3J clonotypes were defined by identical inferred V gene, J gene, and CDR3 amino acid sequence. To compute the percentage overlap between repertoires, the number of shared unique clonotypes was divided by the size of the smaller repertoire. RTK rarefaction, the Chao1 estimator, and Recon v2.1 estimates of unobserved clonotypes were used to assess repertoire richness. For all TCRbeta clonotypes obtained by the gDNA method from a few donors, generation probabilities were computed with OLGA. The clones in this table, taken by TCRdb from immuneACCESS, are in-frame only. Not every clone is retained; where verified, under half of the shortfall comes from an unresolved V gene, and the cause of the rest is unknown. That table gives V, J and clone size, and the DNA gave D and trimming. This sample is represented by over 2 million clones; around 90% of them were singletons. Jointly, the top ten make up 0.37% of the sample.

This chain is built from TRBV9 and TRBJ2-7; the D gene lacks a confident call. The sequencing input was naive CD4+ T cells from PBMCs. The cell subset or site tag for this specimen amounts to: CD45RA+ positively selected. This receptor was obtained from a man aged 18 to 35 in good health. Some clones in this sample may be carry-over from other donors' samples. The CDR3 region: CASSVSDVSYEQYF. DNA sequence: TGTGCCAGCAGCGTAAGCGACGTTTCCTACGAGCAGTACTTC.